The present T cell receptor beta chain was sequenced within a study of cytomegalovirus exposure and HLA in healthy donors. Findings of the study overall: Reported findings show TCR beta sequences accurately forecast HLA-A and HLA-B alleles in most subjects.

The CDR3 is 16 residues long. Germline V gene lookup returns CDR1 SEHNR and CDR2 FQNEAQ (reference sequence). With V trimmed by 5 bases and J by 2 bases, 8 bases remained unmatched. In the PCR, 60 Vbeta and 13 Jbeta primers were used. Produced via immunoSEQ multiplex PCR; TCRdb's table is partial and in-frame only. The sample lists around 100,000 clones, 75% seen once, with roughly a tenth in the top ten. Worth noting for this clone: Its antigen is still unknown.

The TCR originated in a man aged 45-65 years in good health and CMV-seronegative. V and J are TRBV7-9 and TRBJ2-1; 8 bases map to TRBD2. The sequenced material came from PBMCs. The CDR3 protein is CASSPSGSYAYNEQFF. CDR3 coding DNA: TGTGCCAGCAGCCCTAGCGGGTCTTACGCCTACAATGAGCAGTTCTTC.